The sequence of this T cell receptor (beta chain) was determined in a study of shared T cell receptors in the human thymus (TCRdb year 2021). Broadly, across the study: The study examined how self-reactive, shared T-cell receptor alpha chains are generated in the human thymus.

For this clone: What this receptor recognizes is not known. Nothing much larger sits one base from this clone, and base qualities are not available.

From a lookup of the germline V gene (reference sequence), CDR1 and CDR2 are GTSNPN and SVGIG. The CDR3 holds 15 amino acids from the cysteine to the phenylalanine. This entry keeps only the CDR3 DNA: 45 bases, framed from base 1. The germline ends are 12 bases apart after V is trimmed by 3 bases and J by 0 bases. The library was produced with the immunoSEQ multiplex PCR assay. What TCRdb holds here is the immuneACCESS table cut down to in-frame rearrangements. Part of the clones is not present; checked against another copy, under half of the missing clones reflect an unresolved V gene, and the others are unexplained. The sample table lists roughly 700,000 clones, around 87% of them with a count of one. The biggest ten clones account for around 0.0099% of the sample. This sample was also put to use in a study of human thymus T cells. The second study's paper adds: Immunologically healthy infants undergoing open corrective cardiac surgery for congenital heart defects in Finland were used as donors. Thymus tissue was collected as surgical resects that were removed during corrective cardiac surgery. Both the thymic and the peripheral blood repertoires appeared to show biased V and J gene segment usage. The related research reported highly overlapping thymic TCR repertoires among unrelated individuals. The study used fewer than ten infant thymus samples plus four related peripheral blood samples to characterize TCR alpha and beta repertoires. Donor ages ranged from roughly 7 to 250 days, and the cohort comprised five to seven male and two female infants. Thymocytes were freed from the tissue by mechanical means and kept at -70 degrees C as pellets of roughly 9-30 million cells. A QIAsymphony instrument was used to extract genomic DNA from the frozen cell pellets. TCRB and TCRAD loci were amplified from a standardized quantity of quality-controlled genomic DNA using the immunoSEQ multiplex PCR assay. The amplicons spanned the V(D)J region and were long enough to cover the CDR3 and allow V and J genes to be identified. The amplicons were sequenced on an Illumina platform via the commercial immunoSEQ service. Primer bias and sequencing errors were corrected as previously described, and TCRAD and TCRB were defined on the basis of the IMGT database. immunoSEQ Analyzer 3.0 and VDJTools were used for repertoire analysis, which covered basic statistics, V/J segment usage, diversity estimates, rarefaction and pairwise overlap. Diversity was estimated using the Chao1, ChaoE, Efron-Thisted, Shannon and inverse Simpson indices, and was also estimated on datasets down-sampled to the size of the smallest sample. Repertoire overlap was determined by strict matching of CDR3 nucleotide sequence, V gene and J gene, and Jaccard-based multidimensional scaling clustering was applied. On average, thymus samples yielded 810,000 or so unique TCRB clonotypes, whereas blood samples yielded some 85,000.

Sequencing was done on a sample of thymocytes. The chain couples TRBV30 to TRBJ1-5; the D region possibly corresponds to TRBD1 (6 bases align). This clonotype was obtained from a boy in the first two years of life with a congenital heart defect. Donor details come from another sample of the same person, matched by shared clones. The CDR3 sequence is CAWSGQFHSNQPQHF. The sequenced DNA: TGTGCCTGGAGCGGACAGTTTCATAGCAATCAGCCCCAGCATTTT. Full variable domain (CDR3 extended with the reference TRBV30 and TRBJ1-5 proteins): SQTIHQWPATLVQPVGSPLSLECTVEGTSNPNLYWYRQAAGRGLQLLFYSVGIGQISSEVPQNLSASRPQDRQFILSSKKLLLSDSGFYLCAWSGQFHSNQPQHFGDGTRLSIL.